Listed here are 31 T cell receptor beta chains from one sample, sequenced in a study of technical replicates of blood from a few donors. Here immunoSEQ multiplex PCR was the method, and the copy in TCRdb shows in-frame clones only, minus some. The repertoire has over 70,000 clones, approximately 95% of them found once; the top ten carry more than 0.3%. Source material: T cells isolated from PBMCs. The receptor source for this set is a human donor in good health.

The genes are TRBV5-1 and TRBJ2-7; D ambiguous. This CDR3 region has 14 residues. V shed 4 bases and J shed 2 bases, with 13 bases lying between them. CDR1 is SGHRS and CDR2 is YFSETQ in the germline V gene. CDR3 bases: TGCGCCAGCAGCCCCGACTCCAGCGCCTACGAGCAGTACTTC. Translation gives CASSPDSSAYEQYF.

The rearrangement joins TRBV30 to TRBJ1-3; no firm D call. The CDR3 is 12 amino acids. V lost 1 base, J lost 4 bases, and 5 bases lay in between. Germline CDR1 GTSNPN, CDR2 SVGIG (reference sequence). CDR3 loop: CAWSGQGNTIYF. DNA for the CDR3: TGTGCCTGGAGTGGGCAGGGAAACACCATATATTTT.

V usage is TRBV6-1 and J usage is TRBJ2-7, with 11 bases identical to TRBD2. The CDR3 runs 15 residues. The junction had 3 bases not matched to a gene; V was cut back by 1 base and J by 4 bases. Germline CDR1 reads MNHNS; CDR2 reads SASEGT. The CDR3 coding sequence is TGTGCCAGCAGTGAAGGTGCTAGCGGGAGGTACGAGCAGTACTTC. Protein sequence: CASSEGASGRYEQYF.

The V and J genes are TRBV4-1 and TRBJ2-5; 7 bases are shared with TRBD1. V shed 2 bases and J 0 bases; nucleotides not matched to a gene: 3. The CDR3 sequence is 15 residues long. Germline values: CDR1 MGHRA, CDR2 YSYEKL. The CDR3 nucleotides are TGCGCCAGCAGCCAAACCGGGACAGACCAAGAGACCCAGTACTTC. This translates into CASSQTGTDQETQYF.

The chain recombines TRBV11-3 with TRBJ2-3; no firm D call. In germline, CDR1 is SGHNT, CDR2 YENEEA. CDR3 length: 16 amino acids. V was clipped by 1 base and J by 0 bases, with 11 bases between them. The CDR3 region is CASSLGHLASTDTQYF. CDR3 coding DNA: TGTGCCAGCAGCTTAGGTCATCTGGCTAGCACAGATACGCAGTATTTT.

V is TRBV5-1 and J is TRBJ2-7; 7 bases are shared with TRBD2. Germline-derived CDR1 and CDR2 are SGHRS and YFSETQ. This CDR3 has 15 residues. The trim removed 0 bases at V and 3 bases at J, leaving 6 bases unmatched. The CDR3: CASSLATGDYYEQYF. CDR3 DNA: TGCGCCAGCAGCTTGGCTACCGGGGACTACTACGAGCAGTACTTC.

The V gene is TRBV27, the J gene TRBJ2-1; no firm D call. V was clipped by 5 bases and J by 0 bases, with 11 bases between them. Germline V gene lookup returns CDR1 MNHEY and CDR2 SMNVEV (reference sequence). The CDR3 spans 15 residues. As DNA, the CDR3 is TGTGCCAGCAGTCCTCTAGGATCCTCCTACAATGAGCAGTTCTTC. Protein product: CASSPLGSSYNEQFF.

This chain uses TRBV5-1 with TRBJ2-1; 11 positions agree with TRBD2. V was pared by 5 bases and J by 0 bases, with 1 base of the junction left unmatched. This CDR3 has 15 amino acids. Germline lookup yields CDR1 SGHRS and CDR2 YFSETQ. The DNA of the CDR3 is TGCGCCAGCAGGACTAGCGGGAACTCCTACAATGAGCAGTTCTTC. Protein sequence: CASRTSGNSYNEQFF.

The V gene is TRBV11-3, the J gene TRBJ2-1; the match to TRBD1 covers 8 bases. The CDR3 spans 15 residues. The trim removed 8 bases at V and 9 bases at J, leaving 15 bases unmatched. Per germline, CDR1 SGHNT and CDR2 YENEEA. CDR3 sequence reads: CASQPDRGVIAEQFF. In DNA form, the CDR3 reads TGTGCCAGCCAGCCCGACAGGGGAGTTATCGCTGAGCAGTTCTTC.

Written as DNA, the CDR3 is TGTGCCAGCAGTGATAGTTATAGCAATCAGCCCCAGCATTTT. The encoded protein is CASSDSYSNQPQHF. This chain connects TRBV2 to TRBJ1-5, with D uncertain. The CDR3 has 14 residues. The germline gives CDR1 SNHLY, CDR2 FYNNEI. Deletions cut 3 bases from V and 0 bases from J, with 6 bases between.

In nucleotides, the CDR3 is TGTGCCAGCGCAGTTTCGGGAGAACACTATGGCTACACCTTC. It encodes CASAVSGEHYGYTF. The rearrangement links TRBV18 to TRBJ1-2; D gene ambiguous. V was clipped by 8 bases and J by 3 bases, with 16 bases between them. This CDR3 region has 14 residues. Germline V gene data show CDR1 as KGHSH and CDR2 as LQKENI.

V and J are TRBV28 and TRBJ1-1; D is ambiguous. Trimming removed 3 bases from V and 10 bases from J, with 9 bases in between. Germline V gene lookup returns CDR1 MDHEN and CDR2 SYDVKM. There are 11 residues in the CDR3. CDR3 protein: CASSFSLRAFF. In nucleotides, the CDR3 is TGTGCCAGCAGTTTTTCCCTCAGAGCTTTCTTT. The whole variable domain, remainder taken from reference TRBV28 and TRBJ1-1, is DVKVTQSSRYLVKRTGEKVFLECVQDMDHENMFWYRQDPGLGLRLIYFSYDVKMKEKGDIPEGYSVSREKKERFSLILESASTNQTSMYLCASSFSLRAFFGQGTRLTVV.

The chain is built from TRBV11-2 and TRBJ1-2, with D tentatively TRBD1 (6 bases). V lost 5 bases to trimming and J lost 2 bases, with 15 bases between them. This CDR3 comprises 15 residues. Germline CDR1 reads SGHAT; CDR2 reads FQNNGV. The CDR3 region has the DNA TGTGCCAGCAGCGATCTGTGGGACAAGAACTATGGCTACACCTTC. Encoded protein: CASSDLWDKNYGYTF.

Here the CDR3 DNA reads TGTGCCAGCAGCTATGTAGGGGTTGGGAACACTGAAGCTTTCTTT. Residues: CASSYVGVGNTEAFF. The chain has TRBV7-2 and TRBJ1-1, with a weak D call TRBD1 (5 bases). The CDR3 has 15 residues. Germline V CDR1 and CDR2: SGHTA, FQGNSA. V lost 4 bases and J lost 1, with 13 bases in between.

The rearrangement joins TRBV7-2 to TRBJ2-7; 8 bases fit TRBD1. V shed 5 bases, J shed 2 bases, and the junction held 14 bases outside the gene matches. The germline CDR1 and CDR2 sequences are SGHTA and FQGNSA. This CDR3 is 17 amino acids long. CDR3: CASSPRATGTGPYEQYF. In nucleotides, the CDR3 is TGTGCCAGCAGCCCTAGAGCCACCGGGACAGGCCCCTACGAGCAGTACTTC.

The chain uses TRBV25-1 and TRBJ1-5; D may be TRBD1 (5 bases). With 6 bases removed from V and 1 base from J, the gap between germline ends came to 10 bases. Germline CDR1 and CDR2: MGHDK and SYGVNS. This CDR3 region has 14 residues. CDR3 in amino acids: CASRGQGSNQPQHF. The CDR3, as DNA: TGTGCCAGCAGGGGCCAGGGAAGCAATCAGCCCCAGCATTTT.

The chain joins TRBV18 to TRBJ2-7; 9 bases are shared with TRBD1. V was clipped by 2 bases and J by 0 bases; unmatched bases: 5. Germline V gene data show CDR1 as KGHSH and CDR2 as LQKENI. The CDR3 runs to 16 residues. The CDR3 region is CASSPSGQGFSYEQYF. The CDR3 DNA reads TGTGCCAGCTCACCATCGGGACAGGGATTCTCCTACGAGCAGTACTTC.

This chain uses TRBV25-1 with TRBJ2-5, with 9 bases identical to TRBD1. Trimming took 6 bases from V and 5 from J; bases not matched to a gene: 13. The CDR3 has 16 residues. The germline V gene has CDR1 MGHDK and CDR2 SYGVNS. DNA of the CDR3: TGTGCCAGCAGGGAGGGAACAGGGGGCGGTACGGAGACCCAGTACTTC. It yields the protein CASREGTGGGTETQYF. Drawing the rest from reference TRBV25-1 and TRBJ2-5, the complete variable domain is EADIYQTPRYLVIGTGKKITLECSQTMGHDKMYWYQQDPGMELHLIHYSYGVNSTEKGDLSSESTVSRIRTEHFPLTLESARPSHTSQYLCASREGTGGGTETQYFGPGTRLLVL.

This clone appeared a single time. The chain couples TRBV6-1 to TRBJ1-2; D ambiguous. The CDR3 loop spans 17 amino acids. With 1 base removed from V and 5 bases from J, the gap between germline ends came to 20 bases. Germline CDR1 is MNHNS and CDR2 is SASEGT. The CDR3 is CASSEDLSRHFHYGYTF. The CDR3 DNA reads TGTGCCAGCAGTGAAGACTTATCCAGACATTTCCATTATGGCTACACCTTC.

The gene calls are TRBV13 and TRBJ2-7; 9 bases line up with TRBD1. The CDR3 runs to 16 residues. J was trimmed by 3 bases and V by 5 bases; bases with no gene match: 11. Germline values: CDR1 PRHDT, CDR2 FYEKMQ (reference sequence). The CDR3 is CASSPGTGRPIYEQYF. CDR3 bases: TGTGCCAGCAGCCCCGGGACAGGGCGGCCGATCTACGAGCAGTACTTC.

V gene TRBV7-9 combines with J gene TRBJ2-1; 13 bases fit TRBD2. The V gene's germline CDR1 is SEHNR and CDR2 FQNEAQ (reference sequence). The CDR3 sequence is 17 residues long. V shed 3 bases, J shed 5 bases, and the junction held 7 bases outside the gene matches. The CDR3 nucleotides are TGTGCCAGCAGCTTGAGCCGACTAGCGGGAGGCGACAATGAGCAGTTCTTC. This encodes CASSLSRLAGGDNEQFF. Combining the CDR3 with reference TRBV7-9 and TRBJ2-1 gives the whole variable domain DTGVSQNPRHKITKRGQNVTFRCDPISEHNRLYWYRQTLGQGPEFLTYFQNEAQLEKSRLLSDRFSAERPKGSFSTLEIQRTEQGDSAMYLCASSLSRLAGGDNEQFFGPGTRLTVL.

The V gene is TRBV13, the J gene TRBJ2-7; 7 positions agree with TRBD2. This CDR3 comprises 15 residues. The V and J ends lost 10 bases and 2 bases, in that order; junction bases with no gene match: 14. CDR1 is PRHDT and CDR2 is FYEKMQ in the germline V gene (reference sequence). The CDR3 region is CATTSNMGLPYEQYF. In DNA, the CDR3 is TGTGCCACCACTTCGAATATGGGACTACCCTACGAGCAGTACTTC.

This clone was counted a single time. The CDR3: CASSFYSREYNEQFF. CDR3 bases: TGTGCCAGCAGTTTTTACTCGCGGGAATACAATGAGCAGTTCTTC. This rearrangement joins TRBV28 to TRBJ2-1; possible D gene TRBD2, 6 bases. V was trimmed by 3 bases and J by 4 bases, leaving 13 bases between them. The CDR3 consists of 15 residues. The germline CDR1 and CDR2 sequences are MDHEN and SYDVKM.

The chain uses TRBV11-3 and TRBJ1-1; D uncertain. Trimming shortened V by 5 bases and J by 1 base, and 11 bases separated the two germline ends. Germline values: CDR1 SGHNT, CDR2 YENEEA. This CDR3 is built from 14 residues. The CDR3 is CASSDVNRNTEAFF. CDR3 in DNA: TGTGCCAGCAGCGACGTGAACAGGAACACTGAAGCTTTCTTT.

This clone was found once. V usage is TRBV4-3 and J usage is TRBJ2-1; D possibly corresponds to TRBD2 (5 bases). Looked up from germline, CDR1 is LGHNA and CDR2 is YSLEER. The CDR3 loop spans 15 amino acids. Deletions cut 4 bases from V and 10 bases from J, with 20 bases between. Here the CDR3 reads CASSRESPAEWEQFF. In nucleotides, the CDR3 is TGCGCCAGCAGCCGAGAGTCCCCAGCGGAGTGGGAGCAGTTCTTC.

This clone was picked up one time. This sequence joins TRBV27 and TRBJ1-3; D is undetermined. Between the trimmed V and J ends, which lost 4 bases and 1 base, there was a span of 8 bases. CDR1 and CDR2 from the germline V gene are MNHEY and SMNVEV (reference sequence). The CDR3 is 14 amino acids. The CDR3 reads CASSSGVSGNTIYF. The CDR3 region has the DNA TGTGCCAGCAGTTCCGGAGTGTCTGGAAACACCATATATTTT.

This clone is a singleton in its sample. The rearrangement uses TRBV25-1 and TRBJ1-1, with 8 bases matching TRBD1. Germline V lookup: CDR1 MGHDK, CDR2 SYGVNS. This CDR3 spans 11 amino acids. With V trimmed by 4 bases and J by 10 bases, 2 bases remained unmatched. CDR3 coding DNA: TGTGCCAGCAGTGCAACAGGGGGAGCTTTCTTT. Residues: CASSATGGAFF.

The rearrangement joins TRBV7-3 to TRBJ2-1; weak D call: TRBD2 (5 bases). Germline lookup yields CDR1 SGHTA and CDR2 FQGTGA. V was trimmed by 0 bases and J by 4 bases, leaving 13 bases between them. The CDR3 length is 16 residues. This CDR3 reads CASSLTRASKYNEQFF. The CDR3 DNA reads TGTGCCAGCAGCTTAACGAGGGCTAGCAAGTACAATGAGCAGTTCTTC.

This clone appeared a single time. V usage is TRBV5-5 and J usage is TRBJ2-1; possible D gene TRBD2, 5 bases. The CDR3 is made up of 16 amino acids. Trimming shortened V by 0 bases and J by 1 base, and 11 bases separated the two germline ends. Germline assignment: CDR1 SGHKS and CDR2 YYEKEE (reference sequence). This CDR3 reads CASSLDQDSSYNEQFF. The CDR3 region has the DNA TGTGCCAGCAGCTTGGACCAGGACTCGTCCTACAATGAGCAGTTCTTC.

This chain links TRBV19 with TRBJ1-1; tentatively, D is TRBD1 (6 bases). V gave up 4 bases and J gave up 7 bases, with 13 bases separating them. CDR3 length: 13 amino acids. CDR1 is LNHDA, CDR2 SQIVND, per germline (reference sequence). The CDR3 region is CASSTRTAIEAFF. The CDR3 region has the DNA TGTGCCAGTAGTACCCGGACAGCGATTGAAGCTTTCTTT.

This rearrangement joins TRBV29-1 to TRBJ2-1, with 7 bases that match TRBD2. The CDR3 length is 15 residues. The germline V gene encodes CDR1 SQVTM and CDR2 ANQGSEA. The V gene end was trimmed by 1 base and the J gene end by 5 bases; junction bases not matched to a gene: 8. The CDR3 DNA is TGCAGCGTTGAAGGGAGGCGGGAGAGAGACAATGAGCAGTTCTTC. Residues: CSVEGRRERDNEQFF.